This T cell receptor (beta chain) was recorded in a study of shared clonotypes between healthy human individuals. Study in general: Three CD4 naive, three CD4 memory, two CD8 naive and one CD8 memory plate were used per donor.

This clone was observed once. Antigen specificity is unknown. Trimming removed 6 bases at V and 7 bases at J, with 16 bases between. CDR3 length equals 14 residues. CDR1 and CDR2 from the germline V gene are SQVTM and ANQGSEA. Study-wide results and limits: Non-shared clonotypes had lower generation probabilities than clonotypes shared by all four sorted-subset donors.

This table comes from immunoSEQ multiplex PCR, and its TCRdb copy is limited to in-frame clones, with some not included. The sample comprises 950,000 to 1,100,000 clones, roughly 75% of which are singletons, and over 1.3% rests with the top ten. Sequencing was done on a sample of memory CD4+ T cells sorted from blood. Sample subset: CD45RA-negative fraction. The receptor was isolated from a man younger than 30 in good health. This rearrangement joins TRBV29-1 to TRBJ1-6, with D possibly TRBD1 on 5 matching bases. This chain's CDR3 is CSVRIGALNSPLHF. CDR3 in DNA: TGCAGCGTCAGAATTGGGGCTCTGAATTCACCCCTCCACTTT.